The entry that follows covers one TCR beta chain sequence. Its antigen is still unknown. The sample originates from a study of graft-versus-host responses after intestinal transplantation. Overall study context: Grafts that recipients had were multivisceral, liver-intestinal, or isolated intestinal transplants.

Germline V CDR1 and CDR2: SQVTM, ANQGSEA. V lost 4 bases, J lost 7 bases, and 12 bases stayed unmatched. This CDR3 contains 15 residues. Profiling relied on immunoSEQ multiplex PCR, and the TCRdb table lists in-frame clones only, not all of them. In the table there are about 25,000 clones, 70% to 90% of which are singletons. The study, taken as a whole, reports: When patients had graft-donor T cell macrochimerism, their allografts held high graft-versus-host to host-versus-graft clonal ratios.

This TCR was sampled from a human patient who received an intestinal transplant, so some T cells may come from the graft donor. Sequencing used PBMCs, obtained 450 to 490 days after intestinal transplant. This chain uses TRBV29-1 with TRBJ2-1, with TRBD2 matching over 8 bases. CDR3 sequence (DNA): TGCAGCGTTGCGGTTACGGGAGGGCCGTTGAATGAGCAGTTCTTC. Translating gives CSVAVTGGPLNEQFF.